The 6 T cell receptor beta chains below were found in one sample sequenced in a study of T cells expressing NK-cell markers. Reprocessing the 5' RACE reads, TCRdb reports a single entry for every CDR3 protein and omits DNA. Seen in this sample are about half a million distinct CDR3 sequences; the ten most common clones hold 1.4% to 1.5%. Input material: blood T cells: a sorted CD56 or NKG2C T cell subset, CD4+ or CD8+ T cells, or bulk PBMC T cells (not recorded which). These receptors came from a woman between 45 and 65 years old in good health.

J is TRBJ2-7 and V is TRBV5-1. Germline values: CDR1 SGHRS, CDR2 YFSETQ. There are 14 residues in the CDR3. The CDR3 spells CASSLVGINYEQYF.

The chain is built from TRBV29-1 and TRBJ2-1; the TRBD1 assignment by TCRdb is unverifiable without DNA. Germline CDR1 is SQVTM and CDR2 is ANQGSEA. This CDR3 spans 12 amino acids. The CDR3 sequence is CSVNGAYNEQFF.

The V call is TRBV25-1, the J call TRBJ1-2; as DNA is missing, the TRBD1 call by TCRdb cannot be tested. CDR3 length: 16 residues. Germline CDR1 and CDR2: MGHDK and SYGVNS. The CDR3 is CASSEDRGWTTYGYTF.

The chain couples TRBV24-1 to TRBJ2-1; TCRdb indicates TRBD2, and absent DNA this call remains unverified. The germline gives CDR1 KGHDR, CDR2 SFDVKD. The CDR3 has 18 residues. CDR3 region: CATSDPFGNSGQYNEQFF.

V and J are TRBV5-1 and TRBJ2-3; TCRdb gives TRBD1 as the D gene, but with no DNA this cannot be confirmed. The CDR3 spans 17 residues. Germline CDR1 and CDR2: SGHRS and YFSETQ. The CDR3 sequence: CASSLDGNPSRAGTQYF.

The V call is TRBV7-8, the J call TRBJ1-2; TCRdb designates TRBD1, a call that cannot be tested without DNA. Germline V gives CDR1 SGHVS, CDR2 FQNEAQ. The CDR3 is 14 amino acids. CDR3 protein: CASSHQALGDGYTF. Variable domain in full (rest from reference TRBV7-8 and TRBJ1-2): GAGVSQSPRYKVAKRGQDVALRCDPISGHVSLFWYQQALGQGPEFLTYFQNEAQLDKSGLPSDRFFAERPEGSVSTLKIQRTQQEDSAVYLCASSHQALGDGYTFGSGTRLTVV.